A selection of T cell receptor beta chains follows, all from one sample in a study of blood T cell repertoires in COVID-19. TCRdb's table, derived via immunoSEQ multiplex PCR, lists solely in-frame clones and lacks some. The repertoire includes more than 300,000 clones, 85% to 95% of them detected once, and about 4% sits in the top ten. Specimen: PBMCs or T cells enriched from blood (not recorded which). The receptors stem from a woman aged 25 to 45 who had been exposed to COVID-19. Each CDR3 is given with its conserved first and last residue. A D gene is named only where the DNA matches it firmly. A row's size may be missing; if present it is once, few, many or a size class.

CDR3 length	D gene	V gene	clone size	J gene	CDR3 protein	CDR3 DNA
13	-	TRBV18	-	TRBJ2-1	CASSRGRQNEQFF	TGTGCCAGCTCACGCGGGCGTCAAAATGAGCAGTTCTTC
15	TRBD1	TRBV11-3	-	TRBJ2-1	CASSLGGTGGHEQFF	TGTGCCAGCAGCTTAGGTGGGACAGGGGGCCATGAGCAGTTCTTC
15	TRBD1	TRBV5-4	-	TRBJ1-1	CASSLAGQGSTEAFF	TGTGCCAGCAGCTTGGCGGGACAGGGAAGCACTGAAGCTTTCTTT
18	TRBD2	TRBV19	-	TRBJ2-1	CASSTDSTGLAGGNEQFF	TGTGCCAGTAGCACCGATTCAACGGGACTAGCGGGGGGTAATGAGCAGTTCTTC
12	-	TRBV7-9	-	TRBJ1-1	CASSFHDTEAFF	TGTGCCAGCAGCTTTCATGACACTGAAGCTTTCTTT
18	-	TRBV7-2	-	TRBJ2-5	CASSLWGGRAPFRATQYF	TGTGCCAGCAGCTTATGGGGGGGCCGTGCCCCCTTTCGAGCGACCCAGTACTTC
15	TRBD1	TRBV6-5	-	TRBJ2-7	CASTLGGTGLYEQYF	TGTGCCAGCACCCTAGGAGGGACAGGTTTATACGAGCAGTACTTC
11	-	TRBV2	-	TRBJ1-1	CAERTDTEAFF	TGTGCCGAACGGACAGACACTGAAGCTTTCTTT
17	TRBD2	TRBV11-2	-	TRBJ2-1	CASSLGSGGRSYNEQFF	TGTGCCAGCAGCTTAGGTTCGGGAGGGAGATCCTACAATGAGCAGTTCTTC
20	TRBD2	TRBV7-8	-	TRBJ2-1	CASSPLAWFLAGDPSNEQFF	TGTGCCAGCAGCCCCTTGGCCTGGTTTCTAGCGGGGGACCCTAGCAATGAGCAGTTCTTC
15	-	TRBV10-3	-	TRBJ1-2	CAITPGGASQYGYTF	TGTGCCATCACCCCTGGGGGGGCAAGTCAGTATGGCTACACCTTC
14	-	TRBV7-2	-	TRBJ1-2	CASSPHGTNYGYTF	TGTGCCAGCAGCCCCCATGGCACCAACTATGGCTACACCTTC
16	TRBD1	TRBV10-3	-	TRBJ2-7	CAISEPSGQGGYEQYF	TGTGCCATCAGTGAGCCTTCGGGACAGGGGGGCTACGAGCAGTACTTC
14	-	TRBV4-1	-	TRBJ2-1	CASSQGTGWDEQFF	TGCGCCAGCAGCCAAGGAACGGGTTGGGATGAGCAGTTCTTC
17	-	TRBV6-2/TRBV6-3	-	TRBJ2-6	CASSPWGLRSGANVLTF	TGTGCCAGCAGCCCTTGGGGGCTCCGCTCTGGGGCCAACGTCCTGACTTTC
14	-	TRBV6-5	-	TRBJ2-7	CASSYRGPSYEQYF	TGTGCCAGCAGTTACAGAGGGCCCTCCTACGAGCAGTACTTC
14	-	TRBV5-8	-	TRBJ1-3	CASSFRVVGNTIYF	TGTGCCAGCAGCTTTCGGGTTGTCGGAAACACCATATATTTT
14	TRBD1	TRBV5-4	-	TRBJ2-7	CASSLGTGAYEQYF	TGTGCCAGCAGCTTGGGGACAGGGGCCTACGAGCAGTACTTC
16	TRBD1	TRBV19	-	TRBJ1-1	CASRTYGGTGFTEAFF	TGTGCCAGTAGAACCTATGGGGGGACAGGCTTCACTGAAGCTTTCTTT
15	-	TRBV7-6	few	TRBJ1-1	CASSPQWRENTEAFF	TGTGCCAGCAGCCCCCAGTGGAGGGAGAACACTGAAGCTTTCTTT
15	TRBD1	TRBV10-3	-	TRBJ1-2	CAIRPAQGANYGYTF	TGTGCCATCAGACCCGCACAGGGGGCTAACTATGGCTACACCTTC
13	-	TRBV3-1/TRBV3-2	-	TRBJ1-1	CASSQDRGPEAFF	TGTGCCAGCAGCCAAGATCGAGGGCCTGAAGCTTTCTTT
14	-	TRBV11-2	-	TRBJ2-5	CASSLHIGRETQYF	TGTGCCAGCAGCCTACATATTGGGAGGGAGACCCAGTACTTC
14	-	TRBV7-8	-	TRBJ2-1	CASSLRTAYNEQFF	TGTGCCAGCAGCCTTAGGACAGCCTACAATGAGCAGTTCTTC
11	-	TRBV20-1	-	TRBJ1-1	CSAPERYDAFF	TGCAGTGCTCCCGAGCGGTACGATGCTTTCTTT
16	TRBD1	TRBV7-2	-	TRBJ1-2	CASRHPSGQGAFGYTF	TGTGCCAGCCGACACCCGTCGGGACAGGGGGCATTTGGCTACACCTTC
15	-	TRBV18	-	TRBJ2-1	CASSPYIELDNEQFF	TGTGCCAGCTCACCATATATAGAGCTGGACAATGAGCAGTTCTTC
15	TRBD1	TRBV6-4	-	TRBJ1-2	CASSEGTGGHYGYTF	TGTGCCAGCAGTGAGGGGACAGGGGGGCACTATGGCTACACCTTC
17	TRBD1	TRBV5-6	-	TRBJ1-2	CASSHGGNRGHVYGYTF	TGTGCCAGCAGCCATGGGGGAAACAGGGGGCATGTTTATGGCTACACCTTC
15	-	TRBV9	-	TRBJ2-5	CASSRIDRRGETQYF	TGTGCCAGCAGCAGGATTGACAGGCGGGGGGAGACCCAGTACTTC
18	TRBD2	TRBV6-1	-	TRBJ2-7	CASSEETSGGQSSYEQYF	TGTGCCAGCAGTGAAGAAACTAGCGGGGGCCAGAGCTCCTACGAGCAGTACTTC
14	-	TRBV7-2	-	TRBJ1-5	CASSLVRGNQPQHF	TGTGCCAGCAGCTTAGTTCGGGGCAATCAGCCCCAGCATTTT
14	TRBD2	TRBV9	-	TRBJ2-7	CASSVDGTSYEQYF	TGTGCCAGCAGCGTAGACGGGACTAGCTACGAGCAGTACTTC
14	-	TRBV9	once	TRBJ1-5	CASSVGYSNQPQHF	TGTGCCAGCAGCGTAGGTTATAGCAATCAGCCCCAGCATTTT
17	TRBD2	TRBV3-1/TRBV3-2	once	TRBJ2-3	CASSHRGGSGGTDTQYF	TGTGCCAGCAGCCACCGGGGGGGAAGCGGGGGCACAGATACGCAGTATTTT
20	-	TRBV4-1	once	TRBJ2-1	CASSQVLRDSSRSSYNEQFF	TGCGCCAGCAGCCAAGTTTTACGGGACTCATCCCGGAGCTCCTACAATGAGCAGTTCTTC
16	TRBD1	TRBV4-2	-	TRBJ1-6	CASSQNEGQINSPLHF	TGTGCCAGCAGCCAAAATGAGGGACAGATTAATTCACCCCTCCACTTT
11	-	TRBV12-3/TRBV12-4	-	TRBJ2-5	CASSLGETQYF	TGTGCCAGCAGTCTCGGGGAGACCCAGTACTTC
10	-	TRBV30	once	TRBJ1-3	CAFGRNTIYF	TGTGCCTTTGGGCGAAACACCATATATTTT
15	-	TRBV24-1	-	TRBJ1-1	CATSDDRVEGTEAFF	TGTGCCACCAGTGATGACCGGGTAGAGGGCACTGAAGCTTTCTTT
13	-	TRBV7-9	-	TRBJ1-4	CASSLREDEKLFF	TGTGCCAGCAGCTTACGTGAGGATGAAAAACTGTTTTTT
15	-	TRBV18	-	TRBJ1-1	CASPRQPDSNTEAFF	TGTGCCAGCCCTCGACAGCCCGACTCCAACACTGAAGCTTTCTTT
13	-	TRBV30	-	TRBJ2-7	CAWKRLGTDEQYF	TGTGCCTGGAAGCGACTAGGGACCGACGAGCAGTACTTC
17	-	TRBV19	-	TRBJ2-1	CASSILMGASSYNEQFF	TGTGCCAGTAGTATACTAATGGGGGCTAGCTCCTACAATGAGCAGTTCTTC
14	-	TRBV7-9	-	TRBJ1-1	CASSTGRINTEAFF	TGTGCCAGCAGCACCGGGAGAATTAACACTGAAGCTTTCTTT
13	-	TRBV6-5	-	TRBJ2-1	CASSEGLKDEQFF	TGTGCCAGCAGCGAGGGACTTAAGGATGAGCAGTTCTTC
11	-	TRBV28	once	TRBJ2-1	CASTRHHEQFF	TGTGCCAGCACTAGGCATCATGAGCAGTTCTTC
15	-	TRBV28	once	TRBJ1-5	CATEVGTPSNQPQHF	TGTGCCACCGAGGTTGGGACACCGAGCAATCAGCCCCAGCATTTT
15	TRBD1	TRBV15	-	TRBJ1-3	CATSREYRGGNTIYF	TGTGCCACCAGCAGGGAATACAGGGGAGGAAACACCATATATTTT
13	-	TRBV7-9	-	TRBJ1-1	CASSLVANTEAFF	TGTGCCAGCAGCTTAGTGGCAAACACTGAAGCTTTCTTT
15	TRBD1	TRBV4-1	-	TRBJ2-2	CASSPRDREAGELFF	TGCGCCAGCAGCCCCCGGGACAGGGAGGCCGGGGAGCTGTTTTTT
16	TRBD1	TRBV5-4	-	TRBJ2-2	CASSRGGTGWNGELFF	TGTGCCAGCAGCCGTGGCGGGACAGGGTGGAACGGGGAGCTGTTTTTT
15	-	TRBV3-1/TRBV3-2	-	TRBJ2-7	CASSHLGQGRYEQYF	TGTGCCAGCAGCCATCTTGGCCAGGGGCGCTACGAGCAGTACTTC
13	-	TRBV7-9	-	TRBJ1-2	CASSKQRNYGYTF	TGTGCCAGCAGCAAACAGAGAAACTATGGCTACACCTTC